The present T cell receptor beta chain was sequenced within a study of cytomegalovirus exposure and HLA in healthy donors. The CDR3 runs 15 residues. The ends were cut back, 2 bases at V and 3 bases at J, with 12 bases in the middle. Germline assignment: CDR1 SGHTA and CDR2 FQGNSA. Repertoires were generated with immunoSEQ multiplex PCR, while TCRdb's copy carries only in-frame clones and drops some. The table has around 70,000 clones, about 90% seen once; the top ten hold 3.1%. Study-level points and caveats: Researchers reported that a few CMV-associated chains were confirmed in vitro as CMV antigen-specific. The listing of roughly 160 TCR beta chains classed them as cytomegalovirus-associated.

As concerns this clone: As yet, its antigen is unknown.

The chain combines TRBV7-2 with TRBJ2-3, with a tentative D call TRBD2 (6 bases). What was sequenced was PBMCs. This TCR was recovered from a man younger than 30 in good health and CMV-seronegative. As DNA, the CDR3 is TGTGCCAGCAGCTTAAGACTAGGGAGGACAGATACGCAGTATTTT. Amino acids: CASSLRLGRTDTQYF.